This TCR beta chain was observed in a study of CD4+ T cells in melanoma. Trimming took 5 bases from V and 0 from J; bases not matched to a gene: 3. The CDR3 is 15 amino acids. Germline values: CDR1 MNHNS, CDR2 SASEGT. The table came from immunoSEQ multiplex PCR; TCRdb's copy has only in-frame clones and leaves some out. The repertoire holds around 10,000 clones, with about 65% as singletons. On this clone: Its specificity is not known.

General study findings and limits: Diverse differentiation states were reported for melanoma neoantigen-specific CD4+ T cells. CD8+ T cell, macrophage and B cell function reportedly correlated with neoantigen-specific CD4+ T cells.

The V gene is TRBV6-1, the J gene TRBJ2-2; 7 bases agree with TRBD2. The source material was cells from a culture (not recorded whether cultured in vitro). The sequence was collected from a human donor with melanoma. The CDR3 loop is CASSLGTTNTGELFF. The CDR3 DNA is TGTGCCAGCAGTCTCGGGACTACGAACACCGGGGAGCTGTTTTTT.